This TCR beta chain is drawn from a study of blood T cell repertoires in COVID-19. On this clone itself: This likely comes from a read error, as the CDR3 has no conserved phenylalanine or tryptophan at its end. No DNA is shown, since the ends of the CDR3 on it are uncertain; the CDR3 is the one TCRdb lists.

Germline values: CDR1 WNHNN, CDR2 SYGVQD (reference sequence). The CDR3 totals 10 residues, both ends included. Sequencing was performed with immunoSEQ multiplex PCR; in TCRdb, only in-frame clones are kept and a portion is missing. The sample has approximately 150,000 clones, roughly 88% seen once; the top ten hold roughly 15%. The sample comprised PBMCs or T cells enriched from blood (not recorded which). This sequence was found in a man aged 50-59 years who had recovered from COVID-19. The chain employs TRBV10-1 and TRBJ2-3; TRBD2 is the table's D call and was not checked against the DNA. This chain's CDR3 is CATTNVRLQE.